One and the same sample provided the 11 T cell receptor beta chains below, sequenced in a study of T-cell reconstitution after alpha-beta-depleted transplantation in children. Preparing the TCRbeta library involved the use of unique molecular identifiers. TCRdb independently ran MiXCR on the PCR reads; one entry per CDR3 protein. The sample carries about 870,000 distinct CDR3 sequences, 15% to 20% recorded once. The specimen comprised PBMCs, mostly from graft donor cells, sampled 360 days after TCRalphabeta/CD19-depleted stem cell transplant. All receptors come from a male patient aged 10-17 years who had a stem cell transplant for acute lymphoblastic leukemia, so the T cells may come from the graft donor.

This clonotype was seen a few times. The CDR3 loop reads CSARDLTGLAGNGELFF. The CDR3 DNA sequence: TGCAGTGCTAGGGACTTAACGGGACTAGCGGGAAATGGGGAGCTGTTTTTT. The gene calls are TRBV20-1 and TRBJ2-2; 13 nucleotides line up with TRBD2. The CDR3 extends over 17 amino acids. Germline V gene data show CDR1 as DFQATT and CDR2 as SNEGSKA (reference sequence). After removal of 3 bases from V and 8 bases from J, the junction contained 12 bases not matched to a gene.

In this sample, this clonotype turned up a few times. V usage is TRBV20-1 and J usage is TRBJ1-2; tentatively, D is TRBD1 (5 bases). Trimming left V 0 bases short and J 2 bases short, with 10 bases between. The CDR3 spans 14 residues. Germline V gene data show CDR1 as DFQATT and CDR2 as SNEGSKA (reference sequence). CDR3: CSARDHTGNYGYTF. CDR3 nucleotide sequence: TGCAGTGCTAGAGATCACACAGGCAACTATGGCTACACCTTC.

The CDR3 nucleotides read TGTGCCAGCAGTTTTTCCCCCATAACAGATACGCAGTATTTT. Its protein is CASSFSPITDTQYF. The chain uses TRBV27 and TRBJ2-3; D remains unclear. Trimming took 3 bases from V and 3 from J, leaving 10 bases between them. This CDR3 comprises 14 residues. Germline V gene lookup returns CDR1 MNHEY and CDR2 SMNVEV (reference sequence).

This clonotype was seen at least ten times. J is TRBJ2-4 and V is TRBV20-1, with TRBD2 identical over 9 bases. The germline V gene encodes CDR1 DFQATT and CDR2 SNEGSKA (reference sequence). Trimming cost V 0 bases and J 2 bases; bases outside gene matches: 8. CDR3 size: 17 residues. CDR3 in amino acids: CSARDMGAGGTKNIQYF. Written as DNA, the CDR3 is TGCAGTGCTAGAGATATGGGGGCGGGAGGGACCAAAAACATTCAGTACTTC.

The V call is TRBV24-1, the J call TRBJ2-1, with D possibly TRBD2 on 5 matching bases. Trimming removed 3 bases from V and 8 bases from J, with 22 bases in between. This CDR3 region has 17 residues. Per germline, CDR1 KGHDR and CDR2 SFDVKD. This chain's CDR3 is CATSDRKVGEFIDEQFF. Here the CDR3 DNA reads TGTGCCACCAGTGATCGGAAGGTCGGGGAGTTCATCGATGAGCAGTTCTTC.

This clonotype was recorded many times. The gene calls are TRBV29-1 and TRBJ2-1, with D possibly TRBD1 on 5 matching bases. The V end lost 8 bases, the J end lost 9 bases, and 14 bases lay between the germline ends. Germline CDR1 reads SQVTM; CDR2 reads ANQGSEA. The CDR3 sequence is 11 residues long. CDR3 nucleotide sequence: TGCAGCTGGCCAGACAGCCCTGAGCAGTTCTTC. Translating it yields CSWPDSPEQFF.

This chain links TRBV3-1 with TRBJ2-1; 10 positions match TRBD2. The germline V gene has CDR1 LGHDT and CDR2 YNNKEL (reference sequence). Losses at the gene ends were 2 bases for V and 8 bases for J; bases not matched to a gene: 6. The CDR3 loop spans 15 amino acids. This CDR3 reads CASSQLAGVGHEQFF. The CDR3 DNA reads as TGTGCCAGCAGCCAACTAGCGGGAGTCGGCCATGAGCAGTTCTTC.

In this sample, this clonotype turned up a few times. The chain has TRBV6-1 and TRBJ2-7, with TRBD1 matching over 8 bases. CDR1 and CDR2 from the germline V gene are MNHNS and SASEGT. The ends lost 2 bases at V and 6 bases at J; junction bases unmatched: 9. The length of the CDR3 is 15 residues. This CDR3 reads CASSEHNGRGREQYF. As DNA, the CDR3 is TGTGCCAGCAGTGAACATAATGGCAGGGGGCGCGAGCAGTACTTC.

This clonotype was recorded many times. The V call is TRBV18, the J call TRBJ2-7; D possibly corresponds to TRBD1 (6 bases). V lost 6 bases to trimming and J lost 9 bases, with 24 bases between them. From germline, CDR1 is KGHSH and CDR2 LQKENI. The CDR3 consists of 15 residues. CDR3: CASSPSRLDSEGQYF. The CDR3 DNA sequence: TGTGCCAGCTCGCCAAGCCGACTGGACAGCGAGGGGCAGTACTTC. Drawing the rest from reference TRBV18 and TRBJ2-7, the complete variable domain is NAGVMQNPRHLVRRRGQEARLRCSPMKGHSHVYWYRQLPEEGLKFMVYLQKENIIDESGMPKERFSAEFPKEGPSILRIQQVVRGDSAAYFCASSPSRLDSEGQYFGPGTRLTVT.

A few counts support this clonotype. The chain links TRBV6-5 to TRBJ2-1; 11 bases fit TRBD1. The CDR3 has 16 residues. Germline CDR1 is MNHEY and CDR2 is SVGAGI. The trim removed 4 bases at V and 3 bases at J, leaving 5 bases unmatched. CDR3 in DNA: TGTGCCAGCAGTTCCGGGACAGGGGGTCTCTACAATGAGCAGTTCTTC. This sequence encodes CASSSGTGGLYNEQFF.

The CDR3 loop is CASSLATQGHEQFF. The CDR3 DNA reads as TGCGCCAGCAGCTTGGCCACACAGGGACATGAGCAGTTCTTC. The chain links TRBV5-1 to TRBJ2-1; D may be TRBD1 (6 bases). The CDR3 is 14 amino acids. The V and J ends lost 0 bases and 8 bases respectively, with 12 bases between them. Germline V gives CDR1 SGHRS, CDR2 YFSETQ.